The rows below give T cell receptor beta chains drawn from one sample of a study of blood T cell repertoires in COVID-19. Sequencing used immunoSEQ multiplex PCR; TCRdb keeps in-frame clones, though not all of them. The sample includes about 260,000 clones, approximately 88% of them seen just once. Sequencing used peripheral blood. Receptor source: a human donor in a cohort sampled during active COVID-19. CDR3s include the opening cysteine and the closing phenylalanine or tryptophan. The D gene is left open where the match is weak. Size is omitted from some rows. Given values are once, few, many or a class for expanded clones.

j_call v_call d_call clone_size cdr3_aa cdr3_nt
TRBJ1-5 TRBV28 NA NA CASSPHREPQHF TGTGCCAGCAGTCCACACAGGGAGCCCCAGCATTTT
TRBJ1-2 TRBV5-6 NA NA CASSNRPTNYGYTF TGTGCCAGCAGCAACAGACCCACTAACTATGGCTACACCTTC
TRBJ1-1 TRBV5-6 NA once CASSRSGWTEAFF TGTGCCAGCAGCAGATCAGGGTGGACTGAAGCTTTCTTT
TRBJ1-4 TRBV7-2 NA NA CASSLVFGQMSTNEKLFF TGTGCCAGCAGCTTAGTGTTTGGACAGATGTCAACTAATGAAAAACTGTTTTTT
TRBJ1-5 TRBV6-5 NA once CASRDQGSNQPQHF TGTGCCAGCAGGGATCAGGGAAGCAATCAGCCCCAGCATTTT
TRBJ1-4 TRBV5-4 NA NA CASSSGLNNEKLFF TGTGCCAGCAGCTCGGGACTGAATAATGAAAAACTGTTTTTT
TRBJ2-7 TRBV11-2 TRBD1 NA CASSLVGTGVYEQYF TGTGCCAGCAGCTTAGTTGGGACAGGGGTTTACGAGCAGTACTTC
TRBJ2-4 TRBV2 TRBD2 NA CASSEVGLAYAGIAKNIQYF TGTGCCAGCAGTGAAGTGGGACTAGCGTACGCGGGGATAGCCAAAAACATTCAGTACTTC
TRBJ1-5 TRBV4-1 NA NA CASSRWEGDSNQPQHF TGCGCCAGCAGCCGGTGGGAGGGAGATTCCAATCAGCCCCAGCATTTT
TRBJ1-1 TRBV4-2 NA NA CASSQETDHNTEAFF TGTGCCAGCAGCCAAGAAACAGACCACAACACTGAAGCTTTCTTT
TRBJ2-5 TRBV19 TRBD1 NA CASSIRGQGETQYF TGTGCCAGTAGTATAAGAGGACAGGGAGAGACCCAGTACTTC
TRBJ1-6 TRBV2 NA NA CASRGRQRRVDSPLHF TGTGCCAGCAGAGGGCGACAGAGGAGGGTCGATTCACCCCTCCACTTT
TRBJ1-1 TRBV6-2/TRBV6-3 TRBD1 NA CASSYSTGALSSDTEAFF TGTGCCAGCAGTTACTCAACAGGGGCCCTATCCTCGGACACTGAAGCTTTCTTT
TRBJ2-7 TRBV6-2/TRBV6-3 NA NA CASSYTLTRLWPYEQYF TGTGCCAGCAGTTACACCCTTACACGATTGTGGCCCTACGAGCAGTACTTC
TRBJ2-1 TRBV7-9 NA NA CASSWDGGSDEQFF TGTGCCAGCAGCTGGGACGGGGGAAGCGATGAGCAGTTCTTC
TRBJ2-3 TRBV7-6 NA NA CASTRGGATDTQYF TGTGCCAGCACCAGAGGGGGGGCCACAGATACGCAGTATTTT
TRBJ1-6 TRBV25-1 TRBD1 once CASSESTGENSPLHF TGTGCCAGCAGTGAGTCGACAGGGGAGAATTCACCCCTCCACTTT
TRBJ2-1 TRBV9 TRBD2 NA CASSVGSGGSNEQFF TGTGCCAGCAGCGTAGGTAGCGGGGGGAGCAATGAGCAGTTCTTC
TRBJ1-5 TRBV27 NA NA CASSYGRLSNQPQHF TGTGCCAGCAGTTATGGCAGGCTTAGCAATCAGCCCCAGCATTTT
TRBJ1-1 TRBV7-9 NA NA CASSPGEGEAFF TGTGCCAGCAGCCCAGGGGAAGGGGAAGCTTTCTTT
TRBJ2-3 TRBV4-1 NA NA CASSQEIAATIGYF TGCGCCAGCAGCCAAGAGATCGCTGCGACTATAGGGTATTTT
TRBJ2-7 TRBV9 TRBD1 NA CASSPGTGSYEQYF TGTGCCAGCAGCCCCGGGACAGGGAGCTACGAGCAGTACTTC
TRBJ2-3 TRBV7-6 TRBD2 NA CASSSWTSGRTDTQYF TGTGCCAGCAGCTCCTGGACTAGCGGGAGGACAGATACGCAGTATTTT
TRBJ1-2 TRBV7-9 NA NA CASSPPRHRVRGYTF TGTGCCAGCAGCCCCCCACGGCACAGGGTCAGGGGCTACACCTTC
TRBJ2-2 TRBV5-1 NA NA CASRGGAFDTGELFF TGCGCCAGCAGGGGGGGAGCGTTCGACACCGGGGAGCTGTTTTTT
TRBJ1-2 TRBV6-6 NA NA CASSYEMRYGYTF TGTGCCAGCAGTTACGAAATGAGGTATGGCTACACCTTC
TRBJ1-2 TRBV30 TRBD1 NA CAWGQGAGYTF TGTGCCTGGGGGCAGGGGGCGGGCTACACCTTC
TRBJ2-7 TRBV18 NA few CASSPLGGVLVNEQYF TGTGCCAGCTCACCTCTCGGAGGTGTCTTAGTGAACGAGCAGTACTTC
TRBJ2-2 TRBV2 NA NA CASGRQGGFGAGELFF TGTGCCAGCGGGAGACAGGGAGGATTTGGGGCCGGGGAGCTGTTTTTT
TRBJ1-1 TRBV7-9 TRBD1 NA CASRGTGGSRMNTEAFF TGTGCCAGCAGGGGGACAGGGGGCAGCAGGATGAACACTGAAGCTTTCTTT
TRBJ2-5 TRBV2 TRBD2 NA CASSAGGTQYF TGTGCCAGCAGTGCGGGGGGGACCCAGTACTTC
TRBJ2-1 TRBV11-3 TRBD2 NA CASSFSGASGGAGEQFF TGTGCCAGCAGCTTTAGCGGTGCTAGCGGGGGGGCCGGTGAGCAGTTCTTC
TRBJ2-7 TRBV4-3 TRBD1 NA CASSQEVGTGDPNTREQYF TGCGCCAGCAGCCAAGAGGTGGGGACAGGGGATCCAAATACGCGGGAGCAGTACTTC
TRBJ2-7 TRBV25-1 TRBD1 many CASSKQGEDYEQYF TGTGCCAGCAGTAAACAGGGGGAGGACTACGAGCAGTACTTC
TRBJ1-4 TRBV28 TRBD1 NA CASSSGTGWEEKLFF TGTGCCAGCAGTTCTGGGACAGGGTGGGAGGAAAAACTGTTTTTT
TRBJ2-7 TRBV3-1/TRBV3-2 TRBD2 NA CASSQGVAGNSYEQYF TGTGCCAGCAGCCAAGGGGTAGCGGGGAACTCCTACGAGCAGTACTTC
TRBJ1-2 TRBV7-2 NA NA CASSLVVLNYGYTF TGTGCCAGCAGCTTAGTAGTGCTTAACTATGGCTACACCTTC
TRBJ2-7 TRBV6-6 NA NA CASSWDTDEQYF TGTGCCAGCAGTTGGGACACCGACGAGCAGTACTTC
TRBJ2-7 TRBV9 NA NA CASSVEGLPRYEQYF TGTGCCAGCAGCGTAGAGGGGTTGCCGCGTTACGAGCAGTACTTC
TRBJ1-4 TRBV2 NA NA CASTRGLVNEKLFF TGTGCCAGCACCCGAGGGTTGGTGAATGAAAAACTGTTTTTT
TRBJ1-1 TRBV18 TRBD1 NA CASSLSGQGAGTEAFF TGTGCCAGCTCACTTTCGGGACAGGGGGCAGGAACTGAAGCTTTCTTT
TRBJ2-7 TRBV27 NA NA CASSPGSKPLEQYF TGTGCCAGCAGCCCCGGGTCCAAACCCCTCGAGCAGTACTTC
TRBJ2-1 TRBV6-4 TRBD2 NA CASSSSGNAYNEQFF TGTGCCAGCAGTTCTAGCGGGAATGCCTACAATGAGCAGTTCTTC
TRBJ1-2 TRBV20-1 NA NA CSARGGDGYTF TGCAGTGCTAGGGGCGGGGACGGCTACACCTTC
TRBJ2-3 TRBV5-1 TRBD1 NA CASSFQTGGVADTQYF TGCGCCAGCAGCTTCCAGACAGGGGGGGTGGCCGATACGCAGTATTTT